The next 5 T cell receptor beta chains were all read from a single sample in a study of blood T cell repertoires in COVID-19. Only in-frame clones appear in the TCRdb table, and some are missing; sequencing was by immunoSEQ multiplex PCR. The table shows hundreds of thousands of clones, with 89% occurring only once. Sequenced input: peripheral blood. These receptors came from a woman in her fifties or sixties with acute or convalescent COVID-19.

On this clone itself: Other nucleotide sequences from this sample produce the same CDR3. CDR3 nucleotides: TGTGCCAGCAGTCTTGGACAGGGGGGCTACACCTTC. Translation gives CASSLGQGGYTF. This sequence joins TRBV28 and TRBJ1-2; 9 bases map to TRBD1. J was trimmed by 8 bases and V by 5 bases; bases with no gene match: 3. This CDR3 is 12 amino acids long. The germline CDR1 and CDR2 sequences are MDHEN and SYDVKM.

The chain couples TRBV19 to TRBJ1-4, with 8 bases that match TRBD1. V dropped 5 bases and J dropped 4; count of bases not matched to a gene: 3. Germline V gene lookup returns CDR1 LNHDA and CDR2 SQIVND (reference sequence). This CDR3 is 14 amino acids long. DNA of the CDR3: TGTGCCAGTAGTGAACAGGGGGTTAATGAAAAACTGTTTTTT. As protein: CASSEQGVNEKLFF.

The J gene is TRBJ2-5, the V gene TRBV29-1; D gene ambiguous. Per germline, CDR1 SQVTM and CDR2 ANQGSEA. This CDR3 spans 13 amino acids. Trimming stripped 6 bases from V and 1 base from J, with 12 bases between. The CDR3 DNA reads TGCAGCGTGCCTGACAAGGTCCAAGAGACCCAGTACTTC. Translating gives CSVPDKVQETQYF.

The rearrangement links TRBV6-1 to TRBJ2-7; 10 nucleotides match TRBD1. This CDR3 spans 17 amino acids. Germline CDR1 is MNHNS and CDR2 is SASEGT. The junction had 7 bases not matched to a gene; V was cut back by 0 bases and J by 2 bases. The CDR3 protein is CASSEAYSGTGAYEQYF. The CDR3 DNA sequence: TGTGCCAGCAGTGAAGCCTATTCCGGGACAGGGGCCTACGAGCAGTACTTC.

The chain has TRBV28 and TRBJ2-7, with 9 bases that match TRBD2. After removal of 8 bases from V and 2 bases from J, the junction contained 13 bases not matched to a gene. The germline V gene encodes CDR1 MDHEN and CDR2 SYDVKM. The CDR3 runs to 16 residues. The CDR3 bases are TGTGCCAGCCTCCCGGCGGGGGCGGGAGGGCCCTACGAGCAGTACTTC. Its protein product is CASLPAGAGGPYEQYF.